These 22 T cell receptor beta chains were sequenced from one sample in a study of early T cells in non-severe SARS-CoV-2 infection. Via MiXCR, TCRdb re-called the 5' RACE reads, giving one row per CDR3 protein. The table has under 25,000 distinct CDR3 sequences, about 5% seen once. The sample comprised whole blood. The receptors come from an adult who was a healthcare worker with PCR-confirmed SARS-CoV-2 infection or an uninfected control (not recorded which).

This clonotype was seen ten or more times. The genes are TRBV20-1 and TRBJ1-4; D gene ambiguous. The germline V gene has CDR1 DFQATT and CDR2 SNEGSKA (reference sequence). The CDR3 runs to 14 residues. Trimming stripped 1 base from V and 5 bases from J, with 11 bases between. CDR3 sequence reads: CSARGGGSNEKLFF. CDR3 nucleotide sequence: TGCAGTGCTAGAGGAGGAGGGAGCAATGAAAAACTGTTTTTT.

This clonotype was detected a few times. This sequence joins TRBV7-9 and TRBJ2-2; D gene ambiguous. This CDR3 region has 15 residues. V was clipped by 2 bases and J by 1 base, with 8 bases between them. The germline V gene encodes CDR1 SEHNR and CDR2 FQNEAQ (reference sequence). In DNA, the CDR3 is TGTGCCAGCAGCTTATATCGAGGGAACACCGGGGAGCTGTTTTTT. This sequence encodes CASSLYRGNTGELFF. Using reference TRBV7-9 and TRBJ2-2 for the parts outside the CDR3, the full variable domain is DTGVSQNPRHKITKRGQNVTFRCDPISEHNRLYWYRQTLGQGPEFLTYFQNEAQLEKSRLLSDRFSAERPKGSFSTLEIQRTEQGDSAMYLCASSLYRGNTGELFFGEGSRLTVL.

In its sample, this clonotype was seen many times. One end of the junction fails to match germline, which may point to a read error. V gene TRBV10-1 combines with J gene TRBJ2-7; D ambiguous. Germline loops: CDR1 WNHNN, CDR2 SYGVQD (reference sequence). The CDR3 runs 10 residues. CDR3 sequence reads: CASTDPRQNF. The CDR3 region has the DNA TGCGCCAGCACCGACCCCCGGCAGAACTTC.

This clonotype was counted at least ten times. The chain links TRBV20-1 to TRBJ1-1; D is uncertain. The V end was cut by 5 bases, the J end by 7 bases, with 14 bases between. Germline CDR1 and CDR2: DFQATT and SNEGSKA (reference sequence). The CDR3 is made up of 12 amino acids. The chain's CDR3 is CSALGGSGEAFF. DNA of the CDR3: TGCAGTGCTTTGGGAGGGTCCGGTGAAGCTTTCTTT.

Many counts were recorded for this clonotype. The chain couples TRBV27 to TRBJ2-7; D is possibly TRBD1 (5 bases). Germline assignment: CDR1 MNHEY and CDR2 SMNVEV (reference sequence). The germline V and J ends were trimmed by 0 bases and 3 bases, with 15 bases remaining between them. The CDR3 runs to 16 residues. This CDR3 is CASSLSNPGNGYEQYF. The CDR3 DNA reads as TGTGCCAGCAGTTTATCGAACCCAGGGAACGGCTACGAGCAGTACTTC.

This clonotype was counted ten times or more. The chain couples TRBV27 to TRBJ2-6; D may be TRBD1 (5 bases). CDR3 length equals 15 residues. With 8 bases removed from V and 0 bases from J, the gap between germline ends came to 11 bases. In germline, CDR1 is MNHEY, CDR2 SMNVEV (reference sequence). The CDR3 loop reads CASPLQGSGANVLTF. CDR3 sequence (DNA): TGTGCCAGCCCCCTTCAGGGCTCTGGGGCCAACGTCCTGACTTTC.

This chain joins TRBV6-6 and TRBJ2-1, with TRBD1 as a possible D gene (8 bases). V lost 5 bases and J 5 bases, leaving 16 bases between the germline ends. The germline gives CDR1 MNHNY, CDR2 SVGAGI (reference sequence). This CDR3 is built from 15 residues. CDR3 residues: CASSHQQGGDNEQFF. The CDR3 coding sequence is TGTGCCAGCAGTCACCAACAGGGGGGGGACAATGAGCAGTTCTTC.

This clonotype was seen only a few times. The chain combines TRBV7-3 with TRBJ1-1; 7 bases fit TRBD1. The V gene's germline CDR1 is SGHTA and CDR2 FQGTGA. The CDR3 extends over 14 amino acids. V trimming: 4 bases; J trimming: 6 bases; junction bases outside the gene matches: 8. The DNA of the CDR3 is TGTGCCAGCAGCTACGACGGGACAGTCCCTGAAGCTTTCTTT. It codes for CASSYDGTVPEAFF.

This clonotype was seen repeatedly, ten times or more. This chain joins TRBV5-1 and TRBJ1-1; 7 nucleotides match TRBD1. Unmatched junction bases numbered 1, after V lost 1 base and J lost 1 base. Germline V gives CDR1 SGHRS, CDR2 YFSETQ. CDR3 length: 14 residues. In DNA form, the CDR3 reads TGCGCCAGCAGCTTGTCAGGGGGGAACACTGAAGCTTTCTTT. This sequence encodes CASSLSGGNTEAFF.

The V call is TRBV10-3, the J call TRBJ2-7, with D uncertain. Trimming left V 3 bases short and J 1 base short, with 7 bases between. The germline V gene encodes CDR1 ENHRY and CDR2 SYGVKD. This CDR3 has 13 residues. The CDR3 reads CAISDQESYEQYF. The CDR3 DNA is TGTGCCATCAGTGATCAGGAGTCCTACGAGCAGTACTTC.

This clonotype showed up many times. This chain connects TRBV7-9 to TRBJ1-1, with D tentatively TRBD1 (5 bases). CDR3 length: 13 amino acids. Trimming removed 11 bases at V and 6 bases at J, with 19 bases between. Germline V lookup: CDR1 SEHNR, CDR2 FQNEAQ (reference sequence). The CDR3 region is CASTPGPRAEAFF. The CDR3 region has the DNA TGTGCCTCTACTCCGGGACCTCGAGCTGAAGCTTTCTTT.

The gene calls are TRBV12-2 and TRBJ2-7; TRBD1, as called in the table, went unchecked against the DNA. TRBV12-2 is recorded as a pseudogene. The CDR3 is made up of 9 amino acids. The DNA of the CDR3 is TGTGCAGGCCGCCCCGAGCAGTACTTC. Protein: CAGRPEQYF.

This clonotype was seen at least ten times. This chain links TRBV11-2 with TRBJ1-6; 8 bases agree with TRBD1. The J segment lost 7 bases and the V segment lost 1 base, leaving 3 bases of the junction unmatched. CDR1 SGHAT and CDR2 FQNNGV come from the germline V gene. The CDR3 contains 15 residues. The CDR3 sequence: CASSLGRTGNSPLHF. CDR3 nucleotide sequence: TGTGCCAGCAGCTTAGGGAGGACAGGGAATTCACCCCTCCACTTT.

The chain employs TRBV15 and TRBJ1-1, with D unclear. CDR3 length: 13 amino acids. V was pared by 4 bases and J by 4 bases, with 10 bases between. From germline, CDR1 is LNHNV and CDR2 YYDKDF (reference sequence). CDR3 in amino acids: CATSTRRSTEAFF. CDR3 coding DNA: TGTGCCACCAGCACTCGTCGGTCCACTGAAGCTTTCTTT.

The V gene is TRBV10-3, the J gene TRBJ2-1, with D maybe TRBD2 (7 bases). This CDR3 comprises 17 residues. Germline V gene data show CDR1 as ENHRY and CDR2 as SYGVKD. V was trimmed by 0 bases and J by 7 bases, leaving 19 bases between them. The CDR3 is CAISESIDGGPRNEQFF. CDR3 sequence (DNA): TGTGCCATCAGTGAGTCGATCGACGGGGGGCCTCGGAATGAGCAGTTCTTC.

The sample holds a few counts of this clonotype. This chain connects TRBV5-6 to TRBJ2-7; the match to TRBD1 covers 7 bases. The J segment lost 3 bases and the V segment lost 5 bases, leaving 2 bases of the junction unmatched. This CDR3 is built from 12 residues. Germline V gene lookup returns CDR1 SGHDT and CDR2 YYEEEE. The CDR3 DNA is TGTGCCAGCAGTTGGGACAGCTACGAGCAGTACTTC. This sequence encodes CASSWDSYEQYF.

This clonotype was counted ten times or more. CDR3: CSVVPPPSSLEQYF. Written as DNA, the CDR3 is TGCAGCGTTGTGCCCCCTCCTTCGTCTTTGGAGCAGTACTTC. The chain has TRBV29-1 and TRBJ2-7; unclear D gene. Germline CDR1 SQVTM, CDR2 ANQGSEA. This CDR3 has 14 amino acids. Trimming removed 4 bases at V and 7 bases at J, with 20 bases between.

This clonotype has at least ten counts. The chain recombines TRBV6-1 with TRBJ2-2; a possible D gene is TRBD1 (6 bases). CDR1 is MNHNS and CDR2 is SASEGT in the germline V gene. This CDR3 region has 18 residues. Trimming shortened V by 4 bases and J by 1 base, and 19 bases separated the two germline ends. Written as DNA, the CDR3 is TGTGCCAGCAGTGCCCTCCCATTTCTAGGGGGGAACACCGGGGAGCTGTTTTTT. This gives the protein CASSALPFLGGNTGELFF.

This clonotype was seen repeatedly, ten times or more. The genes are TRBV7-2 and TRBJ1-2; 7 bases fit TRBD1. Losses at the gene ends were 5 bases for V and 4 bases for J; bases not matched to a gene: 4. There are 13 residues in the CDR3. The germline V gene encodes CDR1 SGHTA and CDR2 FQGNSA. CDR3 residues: CASSLDRAYGYTF. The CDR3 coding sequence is TGTGCCAGCAGCCTTGACAGGGCCTATGGCTACACCTTC.

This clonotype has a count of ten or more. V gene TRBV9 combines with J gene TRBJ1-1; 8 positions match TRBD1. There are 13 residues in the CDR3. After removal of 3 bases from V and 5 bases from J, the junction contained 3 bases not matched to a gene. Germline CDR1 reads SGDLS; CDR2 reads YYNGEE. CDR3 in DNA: TGTGCCAGCAGCGAGACAGGGGAGACTGAAGCTTTCTTT. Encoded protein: CASSETGETEAFF.

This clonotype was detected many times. CDR3 loop: CSVKSNPSSYNEQFF. CDR3 in DNA: TGCAGCGTTAAATCCAATCCGAGCTCCTACAATGAGCAGTTCTTC. The chain joins TRBV29-1 to TRBJ2-1, with D unresolved. The CDR3 loop spans 15 amino acids. Germline lookup yields CDR1 SQVTM and CDR2 ANQGSEA. The V gene lost 5 bases and the J gene lost 0 bases, with 14 bases spanning the gap.

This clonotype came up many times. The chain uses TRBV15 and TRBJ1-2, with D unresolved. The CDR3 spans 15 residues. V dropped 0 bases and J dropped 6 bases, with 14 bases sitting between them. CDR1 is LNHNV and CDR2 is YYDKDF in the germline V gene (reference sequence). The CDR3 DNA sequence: TGTGCCACCAGCAGAGACCGGCTCGCGACACATGGCTACACCTTC. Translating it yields CATSRDRLATHGYTF.